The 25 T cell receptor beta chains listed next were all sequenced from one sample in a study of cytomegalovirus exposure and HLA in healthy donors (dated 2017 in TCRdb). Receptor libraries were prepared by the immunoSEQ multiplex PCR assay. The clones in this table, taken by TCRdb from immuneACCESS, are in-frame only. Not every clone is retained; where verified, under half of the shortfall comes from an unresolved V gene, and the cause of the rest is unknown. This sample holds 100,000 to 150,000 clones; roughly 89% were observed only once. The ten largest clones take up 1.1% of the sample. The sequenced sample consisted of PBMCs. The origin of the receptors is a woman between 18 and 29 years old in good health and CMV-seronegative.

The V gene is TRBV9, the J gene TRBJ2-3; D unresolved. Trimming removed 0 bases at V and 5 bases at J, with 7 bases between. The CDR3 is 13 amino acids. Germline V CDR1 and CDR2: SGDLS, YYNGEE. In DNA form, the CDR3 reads TGTGCCAGCAGCGTAGAACGAGGAGATACGCAGTATTTT. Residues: CASSVERGDTQYF.

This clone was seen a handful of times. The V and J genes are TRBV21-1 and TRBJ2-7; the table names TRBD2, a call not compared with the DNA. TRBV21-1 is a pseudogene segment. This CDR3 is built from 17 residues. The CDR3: CASSKAPALSSSYEQYF. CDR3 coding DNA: TGTGCCAGCAGCAAAGCGCCAGCGCTCTCCAGCTCCTACGAGCAGTACTTC.

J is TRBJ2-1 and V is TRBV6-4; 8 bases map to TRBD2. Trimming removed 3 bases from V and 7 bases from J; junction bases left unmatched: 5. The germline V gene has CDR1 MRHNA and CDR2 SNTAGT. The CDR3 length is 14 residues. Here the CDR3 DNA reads TGTGCCAGCAGTGAGTCGGGAGGGTCGAATGAGCAGTTCTTC. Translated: CASSESGGSNEQFF.

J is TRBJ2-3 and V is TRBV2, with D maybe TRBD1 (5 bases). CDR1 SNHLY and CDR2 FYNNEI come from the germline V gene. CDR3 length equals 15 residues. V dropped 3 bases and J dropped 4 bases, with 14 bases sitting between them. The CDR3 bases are TGTGCCAGCAGTGAGTACAGGCCCCCCGCAGATACGCAGTATTTT. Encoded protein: CASSEYRPPADTQYF.

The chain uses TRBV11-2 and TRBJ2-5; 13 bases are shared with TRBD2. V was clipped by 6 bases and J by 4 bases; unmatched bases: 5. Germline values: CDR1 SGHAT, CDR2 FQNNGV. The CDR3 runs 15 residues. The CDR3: CASRLAGGPAETQYF. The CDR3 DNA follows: TGTGCCAGCAGACTAGCGGGGGGGCCGGCAGAGACCCAGTACTTC.

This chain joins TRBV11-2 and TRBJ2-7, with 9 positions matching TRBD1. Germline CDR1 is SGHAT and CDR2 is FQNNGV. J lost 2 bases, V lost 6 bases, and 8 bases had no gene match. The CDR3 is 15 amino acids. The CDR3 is CASSFTGGAAYEQYF. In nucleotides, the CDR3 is TGTGCCAGCAGTTTTACAGGGGGCGCTGCCTACGAGCAGTACTTC.

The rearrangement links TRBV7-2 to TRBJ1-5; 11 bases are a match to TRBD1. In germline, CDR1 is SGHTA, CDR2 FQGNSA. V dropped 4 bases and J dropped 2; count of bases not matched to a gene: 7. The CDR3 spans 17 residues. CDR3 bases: TGTGCCAGCAGCTCGCAGGGACAGGGGGTTGGCAATCAGCCCCAGCATTTT. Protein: CASSSQGQGVGNQPQHF.

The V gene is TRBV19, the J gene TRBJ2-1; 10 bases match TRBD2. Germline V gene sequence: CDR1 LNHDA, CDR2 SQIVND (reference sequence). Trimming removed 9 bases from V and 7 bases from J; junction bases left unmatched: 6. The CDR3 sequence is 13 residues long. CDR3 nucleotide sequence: TGTGCCAGCAAGCGGGGGGGCAGGAATGAGCAGTTCTTC. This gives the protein CASKRGGRNEQFF.

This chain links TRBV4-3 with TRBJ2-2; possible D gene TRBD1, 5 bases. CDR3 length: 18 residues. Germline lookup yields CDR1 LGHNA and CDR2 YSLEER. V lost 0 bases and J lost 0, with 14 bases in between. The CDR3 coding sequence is TGCGCCAGCAGCCAAGATAGTCCCAGGGTCACGAACACCGGGGAGCTGTTTTTT. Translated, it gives CASSQDSPRVTNTGELFF.

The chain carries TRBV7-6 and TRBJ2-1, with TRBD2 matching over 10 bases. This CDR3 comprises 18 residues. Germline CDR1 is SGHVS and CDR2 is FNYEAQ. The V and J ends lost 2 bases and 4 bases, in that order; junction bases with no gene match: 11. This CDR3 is CASSLTRALAGGYNEQFF. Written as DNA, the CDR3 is TGTGCCAGCAGCTTAACTAGGGCCTTAGCGGGGGGTTACAATGAGCAGTTCTTC.

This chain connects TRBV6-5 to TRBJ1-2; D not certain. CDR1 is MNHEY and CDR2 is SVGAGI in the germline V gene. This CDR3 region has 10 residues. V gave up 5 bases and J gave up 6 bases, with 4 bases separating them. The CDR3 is CASSLDGYTF. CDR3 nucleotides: TGTGCCAGCAGTCTTGATGGCTACACCTTC.

CDR3 DNA sequence: TGTGCCAGCAGACGACAGGGGATTGCCGGGGAGCTGTTTTTT. Its translation is CASRRQGIAGELFF. The chain combines TRBV6-1 with TRBJ2-2; TRBD1 agrees at 8 bases. Germline CDR1 is MNHNS and CDR2 is SASEGT. The CDR3 extends over 14 amino acids. V dropped 6 bases and J dropped 6; count of bases not matched to a gene: 6.

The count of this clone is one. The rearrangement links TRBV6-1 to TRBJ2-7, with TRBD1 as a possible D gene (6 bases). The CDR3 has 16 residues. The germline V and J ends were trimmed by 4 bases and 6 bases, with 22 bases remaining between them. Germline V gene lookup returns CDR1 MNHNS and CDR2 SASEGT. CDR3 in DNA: TGTGCCAGCAGTGGACAGGAAAAGGGGTCGCGATCCGAGCAGTACGTC. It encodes CASSGQEKGSRSEQYV.

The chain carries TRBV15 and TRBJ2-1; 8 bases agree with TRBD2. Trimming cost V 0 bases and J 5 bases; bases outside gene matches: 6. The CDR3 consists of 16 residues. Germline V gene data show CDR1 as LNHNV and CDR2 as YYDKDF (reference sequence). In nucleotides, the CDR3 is TGTGCCACCAGCAGAGATCGAAGCGGGAGCCACAATGAGCAGTTCTTC. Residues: CATSRDRSGSHNEQFF.

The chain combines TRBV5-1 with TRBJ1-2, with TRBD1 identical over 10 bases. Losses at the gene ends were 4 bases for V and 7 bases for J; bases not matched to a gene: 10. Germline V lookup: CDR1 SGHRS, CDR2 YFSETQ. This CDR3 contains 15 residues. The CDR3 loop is CASSVSGTGASGYTF. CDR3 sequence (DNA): TGCGCCAGCAGCGTCAGCGGGACAGGGGCCTCTGGCTACACCTTC.

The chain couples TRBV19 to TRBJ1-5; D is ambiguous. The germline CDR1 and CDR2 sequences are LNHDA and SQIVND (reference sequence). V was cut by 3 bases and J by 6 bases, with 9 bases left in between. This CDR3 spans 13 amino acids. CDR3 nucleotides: TGTGCCAGTAGTATGGAGGGTTCTCAGCCCCAGCATTTT. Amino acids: CASSMEGSQPQHF.

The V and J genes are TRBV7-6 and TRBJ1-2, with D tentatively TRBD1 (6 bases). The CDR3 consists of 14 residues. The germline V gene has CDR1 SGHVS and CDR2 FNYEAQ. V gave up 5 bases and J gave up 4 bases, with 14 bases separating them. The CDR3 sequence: CASSPDSDLYGYTF. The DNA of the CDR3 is TGTGCCAGCAGCCCGGACAGTGACCTCTATGGCTACACCTTC.

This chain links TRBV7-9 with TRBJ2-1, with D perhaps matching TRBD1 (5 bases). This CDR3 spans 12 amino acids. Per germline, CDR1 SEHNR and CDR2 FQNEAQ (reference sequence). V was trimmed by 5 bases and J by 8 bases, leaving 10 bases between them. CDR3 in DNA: TGTGCCAGCAGCCCAGGGTCTCATGAGCAGTTCTTC. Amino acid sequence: CASSPGSHEQFF.

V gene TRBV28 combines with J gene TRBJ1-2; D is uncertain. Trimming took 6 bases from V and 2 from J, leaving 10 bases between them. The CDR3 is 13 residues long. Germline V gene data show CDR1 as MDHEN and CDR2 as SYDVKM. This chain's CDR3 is CASRIQTNYGYTF. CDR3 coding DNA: TGTGCCAGCAGGATACAGACAAACTATGGCTACACCTTC.

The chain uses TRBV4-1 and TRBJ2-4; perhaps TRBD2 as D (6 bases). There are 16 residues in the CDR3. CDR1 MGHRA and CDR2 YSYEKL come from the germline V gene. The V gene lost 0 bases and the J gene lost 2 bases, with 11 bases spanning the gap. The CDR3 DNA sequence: TGCGCCAGCAGCCAAGAAGGAGGGTACACCAAAAACATTCAGTACTTC. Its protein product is CASSQEGGYTKNIQYF.

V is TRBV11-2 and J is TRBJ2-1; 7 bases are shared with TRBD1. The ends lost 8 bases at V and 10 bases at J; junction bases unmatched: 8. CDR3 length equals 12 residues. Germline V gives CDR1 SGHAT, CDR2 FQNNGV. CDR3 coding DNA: TGTGCCAGCGACCAGGGGGATAACGAGCAGTTCTTC. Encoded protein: CASDQGDNEQFF.

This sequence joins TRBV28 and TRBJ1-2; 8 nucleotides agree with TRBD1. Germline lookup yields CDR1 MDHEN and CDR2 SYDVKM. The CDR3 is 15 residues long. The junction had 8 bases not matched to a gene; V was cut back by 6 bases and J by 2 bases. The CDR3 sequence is CASSVPAGGNYGYTF. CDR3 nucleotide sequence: TGTGCCAGCAGCGTACCCGCAGGGGGCAACTATGGCTACACCTTC.

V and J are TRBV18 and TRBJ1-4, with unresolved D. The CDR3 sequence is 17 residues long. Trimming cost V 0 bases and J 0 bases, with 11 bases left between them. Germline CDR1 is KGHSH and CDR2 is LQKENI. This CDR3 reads CASSPPKTAATNEKLFF. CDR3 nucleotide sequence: TGTGCCAGCTCACCACCGAAAACCGCAGCAACTAATGAAAAACTGTTTTTT. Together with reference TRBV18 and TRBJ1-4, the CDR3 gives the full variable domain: NAGVMQNPRHLVRRRGQEARLRCSPMKGHSHVYWYRQLPEEGLKFMVYLQKENIIDESGMPKERFSAEFPKEGPSILRIQQVVRGDSAAYFCASSPPKTAATNEKLFFGSGTQLSVL.

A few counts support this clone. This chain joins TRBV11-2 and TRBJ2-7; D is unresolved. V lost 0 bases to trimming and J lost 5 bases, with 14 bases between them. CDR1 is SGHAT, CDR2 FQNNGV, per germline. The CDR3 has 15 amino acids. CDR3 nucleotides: TGTGCCAGCAGCTTAGATCGGGTGATTAACCACGAGCAGTACTTC. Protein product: CASSLDRVINHEQYF. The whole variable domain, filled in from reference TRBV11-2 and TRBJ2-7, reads EAGVAQSPRYKIIEKRQSVAFWCNPISGHATLYWYQQILGQGPKLLIQFQNNGVVDDSQLPKDRFSAERLKGVDSTLKIQPAKLEDSAVYLCASSLDRVINHEQYFGPGTRLTVT.

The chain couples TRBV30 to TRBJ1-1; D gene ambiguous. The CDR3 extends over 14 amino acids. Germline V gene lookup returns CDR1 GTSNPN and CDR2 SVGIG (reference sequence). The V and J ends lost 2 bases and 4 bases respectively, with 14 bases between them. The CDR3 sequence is CAWSQAAGGTEAFF. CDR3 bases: TGTGCCTGGAGTCAAGCCGCAGGTGGCACTGAAGCTTTCTTT.